What follows describes a single T cell receptor (beta chain). Generated by immunoSEQ multiplex PCR, the TCRdb table keeps only in-frame clones and is missing some. The sample records some 74,000 clones, roughly 89% being singletons. The data stem from a study of T cell changes during pregnancy in multiple sclerosis. The germline V gene has CDR1 MDHEN and CDR2 SYDVKM. This CDR3 comprises 15 residues. V lost 7 bases, J lost 2 bases, and 11 bases stayed unmatched. This rearrangement joins TRBV28 to TRBJ2-7, with 7 bases identical to TRBD1. Sequenced material: peripheral blood, taken after pregnancy. The clonotype comes from a female donor in good health, enrolled as a control in a pregnancy study. CDR3 amino acids: CASTRKTQGPYEQYF. CDR3 nucleotide sequence: TGTGCCAGCACTCGCAAAACACAGGGGCCCTACGAGCAGTACTTC.